This T cell receptor beta chain was profiled in a study of T cells of healthy individuals. Germline loops: CDR1 SNHLY, CDR2 FYNNEI. The CDR3 runs to 15 residues. V was shortened by 1 base and J by 4 bases, with 13 bases between the two germline ends. Via MiXCR, TCRdb re-called the 5' RACE reads, giving one row per CDR3 protein. Among 95,000 to 100,000 distinct CDR3 sequences listed, roughly 15% were seen once. V usage is TRBV2 and J usage is TRBJ2-5; D might be TRBD2 (6 bases). This sequence was found in a human donor in good health. Here the CDR3 DNA reads TGTGCCAGCAGTGAAGGACTAGAGAGTGGAGAGACCCAGTACTTC. Its translation is CASSEGLESGETQYF.